The following is a T cell receptor (beta chain) sequence with its context. The data were taken from a study of shared clonotypes between healthy human individuals. This CDR3 comprises 12 residues. The ends were cut back, 6 bases at V and 7 bases at J, with 10 bases in the middle. The germline V gene encodes CDR1 MNHNY and CDR2 SVGAGI (reference sequence). Libraries were prepared by immunoSEQ multiplex PCR; TCRdb keeps only in-frame clonotypes and omits some of them. The sample has more than 400,000 clones, about 96% seen once. The specimen was naive CD4+ T cells sorted from blood. The subset: CD45RA+ positively selected. This clonotype originated in a woman in her twenties or thirties in good health. The rearrangement uses TRBV6-6 and TRBJ2-1; D is uncertain. CDR3 residues: CASRLGRNEQFF. CDR3 DNA sequence: TGTGCCAGCAGACTGGGCCGAAATGAGCAGTTCTTC.